These 15 T cell receptor beta chains were sequenced from one sample in a study of PD-1 blockade in classical Hodgkin lymphoma. Relapses following autologous stem cell transplantation were seen in all patients, with brentuximab vedotin exposure varying. Some clones are missing from TCRdb's copy, which holds only in-frame ones; the method was immunoSEQ multiplex PCR. The table lists roughly 30,000 clones, 70% of them singletons. Sequencing was performed on peripheral blood mononuclear cells (PBMCs), taken before the second cycle of nivolumab. The receptors were gathered from a human donor with classical Hodgkin lymphoma.

V is TRBV30 and J is TRBJ1-1; weak D call: TRBD1 (5 bases). This CDR3 contains 10 residues. V was clipped by 5 bases and J by 10 bases, with 11 bases between them. Looked up from germline, CDR1 is GTSNPN and CDR2 is SVGIG (reference sequence). CDR3 DNA sequence: TGTGCCTGGGACACAGGCGGAGCTTTCTTT. Amino acids: CAWDTGGAFF.

V is TRBV30 and J is TRBJ1-4; D is unresolved. The CDR3 sequence is 15 residues long. Trimming took off 4 bases at V and 8 bases at J, with 20 bases between the two ends. From germline, CDR1 is GTSNPN and CDR2 SVGIG (reference sequence). The CDR3 loop is CAWNPGDVVGEKLFF. CDR3 nucleotides: TGTGCCTGGAATCCGGGAGACGTGGTAGGCGAAAAACTGTTTTTT.

The rearrangement links TRBV18 to TRBJ2-7; TRBD2 aligns across 13 bases. Per germline, CDR1 KGHSH and CDR2 LQKENI. There are 15 residues in the CDR3. V gave up 6 bases and J gave up 2 bases; unmatched junction bases: 4. The CDR3 protein is CASSPGTSGAYEQYF. CDR3 bases: TGTGCCAGCTCCCCAGGGACTAGCGGGGCCTACGAGCAGTACTTC. Together with reference TRBV18 and TRBJ2-7, the CDR3 gives the full variable domain: NAGVMQNPRHLVRRRGQEARLRCSPMKGHSHVYWYRQLPEEGLKFMVYLQKENIIDESGMPKERFSAEFPKEGPSILRIQQVVRGDSAAYFCASSPGTSGAYEQYFGPGTRLTVT.

The chain is built from TRBV10-3 and TRBJ1-1; weak D call: TRBD1 (5 bases). The V and J ends lost 4 bases and 4 bases respectively, with 7 bases between them. This CDR3 region has 12 residues. Per the germline V gene, CDR1 is ENHRY and CDR2 is SYGVKD. DNA for the CDR3: TGTGCCATCAGTGCAGGGATCACTGAAGCTTTCTTT. Translating it yields CAISAGITEAFF.

V and J are TRBV25-1 and TRBJ2-2; 8 bases are shared with TRBD1. This CDR3 has 14 amino acids. CDR1 is MGHDK, CDR2 SYGVNS, per germline. The J segment lost 5 bases and the V segment lost 11 bases, leaving 10 bases of the junction unmatched. CDR3 in DNA: TGTGCCGCGCGATCAGGGGGCCGGACCGGGGAGCTGTTTTTT. This gives the protein CAARSGGRTGELFF.

V usage is TRBV7-9 and J usage is TRBJ2-5; D not certain. Trimming stripped 2 bases from V and 4 bases from J, with 14 bases between. The germline V gene has CDR1 SEHNR and CDR2 FQNEAQ (reference sequence). The CDR3 runs to 15 residues. The CDR3 sequence is CASSLSWYEGETQYF. In nucleotides, the CDR3 is TGTGCCAGCAGCTTATCATGGTATGAAGGAGAGACCCAGTACTTC.

This chain links TRBV29-1 with TRBJ2-3; possibly TRBD2 for D (7 bases). Trimming removed 4 bases from V and 2 bases from J, with 13 bases in between. Looked up from germline, CDR1 is SQVTM and CDR2 is ANQGSEA. The CDR3 has 14 residues. The CDR3 region has the DNA TGCAGCGTTGTGTGGGGGGGCCACACAGATACGCAGTATTTT. This codes for CSVVWGGHTDTQYF.

In the case of this clone: The germline gene is not matched at one end of the junction; a read error may be the cause. The J gene is TRBJ1-1, the V gene TRBV5-1, with unresolved D. CDR1 and CDR2 from the germline V gene are SGHRS and YFSETQ. The CDR3 is made up of 13 amino acids. The CDR3 region is CASSLAANPEAFF. The CDR3 nucleotides are TGCGCCAGCAGCTTGGCGGCAAACCCTGAGGCTTTCTTT.

The chain couples TRBV11-2 to TRBJ1-1, with 8 bases aligning to TRBD1. Germline CDR1 reads SGHAT; CDR2 reads FQNNGV. The CDR3 covers 15 residues. Trimming cost V 2 bases and J 4 bases; bases outside gene matches: 6. This CDR3 reads CASSLNRGVGTEAFF. The DNA of the CDR3 is TGTGCCAGCAGCTTAAACAGGGGGGTCGGCACTGAAGCTTTCTTT.

V is TRBV2 and J is TRBJ1-1; D is unclear. Germline V lookup: CDR1 SNHLY, CDR2 FYNNEI. This CDR3 region has 14 residues. V was cut by 5 bases and J by 7 bases, with 17 bases left in between. The CDR3 region has the DNA TGTGCCAGCAGTCAACGGCAAGTGGTCCTTGAAGCTTTCTTT. Translated: CASSQRQVVLEAFF.

This chain connects TRBV7-2 to TRBJ1-5; TRBD1 might be the D (5 bases). The V gene lost 1 base and the J gene lost 1 base, with 14 bases spanning the gap. CDR1 SGHTA and CDR2 FQGNSA come from the germline V gene. The CDR3 contains 17 residues. CDR3 nucleotide sequence: TGTGCCAGCAGCTTAGTCATGGGGGGTTACAGCAATCAGCCCCAGCATTTT. Its translation is CASSLVMGGYSNQPQHF.

This chain uses TRBV28 with TRBJ2-4; D might be TRBD1 (6 bases). Germline V gene sequence: CDR1 MDHEN, CDR2 SYDVKM. There are 13 residues in the CDR3. Trimming took 10 bases from V and 4 from J, leaving 14 bases between them. CDR3 amino acids: CAILDSLKNIQYF. Here the CDR3 DNA reads TGTGCCATCCTGGACAGCCTTAAAAACATTCAGTACTTC.

The rearrangement uses TRBV18 and TRBJ1-2, with D possibly being TRBD1 (6 bases). Trimming cost V 0 bases and J 4 bases, with 24 bases left between them. The CDR3 spans 19 residues. CDR1 is KGHSH and CDR2 is LQKENI in the germline V gene. This CDR3 is CASSPPGRPANRALYGYTF. The CDR3 DNA is TGTGCCAGCTCACCACCGGGCCGACCGGCAAACAGGGCGCTCTATGGCTACACCTTC.

About this clone itself: Germline is not matched at one junction end, which may reflect a read error. The CDR3 DNA sequence: TGTGCCGGCAGGACAGGGCTAGAGACCCAGTACTTC. This translates into CAGRTGLETQYF. The chain links TRBV2 to TRBJ2-5; 8 bases map to TRBD1. The germline CDR1 and CDR2 sequences are SNHLY and FYNNEI. This CDR3 region has 12 residues.

This clone was detected a few times. This rearrangement joins TRBV19 to TRBJ1-1; weak D call: TRBD1 (6 bases). V was pared by 2 bases and J by 5 bases, with 24 bases between. Germline V gene sequence: CDR1 LNHDA, CDR2 SQIVND (reference sequence). CDR3 length equals 18 residues. CDR3 coding DNA: TGTGCCAGTAGTATAATACCTCCGTTAGGGGGGTCGTGGACTGAAGCTTTCTTT. Translation: CASSIIPPLGGSWTEAFF.